A selection of T cell receptor beta chains follows, all from one sample in a study of T cells after yellow fever vaccination. TCRdb itself ran the 5' RACE reads through MiXCR, one entry per CDR3 protein. The table has about 50,000 distinct CDR3 sequences, 5.7% seen once; the top ten hold around a third. Material: PBMCs, either bulk or a sorted T-cell subset (CD4+, CD8+, memory, or dextramer-sorted; not recorded which), obtained on the day of the yellow fever booster vaccination. These receptors originate from a man younger than 35 who received the YFV17D yellow fever vaccine. CDR3s include the opening cysteine and the closing phenylalanine or tryptophan. Each record gives: D gene, V gene, J gene, clone size, CDR3 protein, CDR3 DNA. A D gene is named only where the DNA matches it firmly. Clone size is given for some rows only: seen once, a few or many times, or a class if the clone is expanded.

D: -
V: TRBV7-2
J: TRBJ2-5
size: many
CDR3: CASSSGRAVQETQYF
DNA: TGTGCCAGCAGCTCGGGGAGAGCGGTTCAAGAGACCCAGTACTTC

D: -
V: TRBV4-2
J: TRBJ2-5
size: many
CDR3: CASSQDYSETQYF
DNA: TGTGCCAGCAGCCAAGATTACTCGGAGACCCAGTACTTC

D: -
V: TRBV4-1
J: TRBJ2-1
size: many
CDR3: CASSTQLRGEIYYNEQFF
DNA: TGCGCCAGCAGCACCCAATTAAGGGGGGAGATTTACTACAATGAGCAGTTCTTC

D: TRBD2
V: TRBV27
J: TRBJ2-5
size: few
CDR3: CASSFLGLAGGVGSQSETQYF
DNA: TGTGCCAGCAGTTTCCTGGGACTAGCGGGGGGTGTTGGAAGCCAAAGCGAGACCCAGTACTTC

D: -
V: TRBV20-1
J: TRBJ1-1
size: many
CDR3: CSASGRVLDTEAFF
DNA: TGCAGTGCAAGTGGTCGGGTGTTGGACACTGAAGCTTTCTTT

D: -
V: TRBV9
J: TRBJ1-6
size: many
CDR3: CASSVDWQRDSPLHF
DNA: TGTGCCAGCAGCGTAGACTGGCAACGGGATTCACCCCTCCACTTT

D: TRBD2
V: TRBV7-9
J: TRBJ2-7
size: many
CDR3: CASRFTSGENEQYF
DNA: TGTGCCAGCAGATTTACTAGCGGGGAGAACGAGCAGTACTTC

D: TRBD2
V: TRBV29-1
J: TRBJ2-3
size: many
CDR3: CSRSGGAADTQYF
DNA: TGCAGCCGTAGCGGGGGGGCTGCAGATACGCAGTATTTT

D: -
V: TRBV3-1
J: TRBJ1-5
size: few
CDR3: CASSQSTNNQPQHF
DNA: TGTGCCAGCAGCCAATCAACGAACAATCAGCCCCAGCATTTT

D: -
V: TRBV5-1
J: TRBJ2-1
size: -
CDR3: CASSTPPLNEQFF
DNA: TGCGCCAGCAGCACCCCGCCCCTGAATGAGCAGTTCTTC

D: TRBD2
V: TRBV12-3/TRBV12-4
J: TRBJ2-1
size: many
CDR3: CASSLFPGGRNEQFF
DNA: TGTGCCAGCAGTTTGTTCCCCGGGGGGAGGAATGAGCAGTTCTTC

D: -
V: TRBV29-1
J: TRBJ2-7
size: many
CDR3: CSVETRAAHEQYF
DNA: TGCAGCGTTGAAACCCGGGCCGCCCACGAGCAGTACTTC

D: TRBD1
V: TRBV20-1
J: TRBJ1-6
size: many
CDR3: CSARDTGTGNSPLHF
DNA: TGCAGTGCTAGAGATACTGGGACAGGGAATTCACCCCTCCACTTT

D: -
V: TRBV3-1
J: TRBJ2-2
size: few
CDR3: CASSLAARELFF
DNA: TGTGCCAGCAGCCTAGCGGCAAGGGAGCTGTTTTTT

D: TRBD2
V: TRBV5-4
J: TRBJ2-2
size: few
CDR3: CASSPGLAGINTGELFF
DNA: TGTGCCAGCAGCCCGGGACTAGCGGGGATAAACACCGGGGAGCTGTTTTTT

D: -
V: TRBV3-1
J: TRBJ2-2
size: -
CDR3: CASSRSFSGELFF
DNA: TGTGCCAGCAGCCGATCCTTTTCCGGGGAGCTGTTTTTT

D: TRBD2
V: TRBV4-1
J: TRBJ2-7
size: many
CDR3: CASSQRTSGGSYSYEQYF
DNA: TGCGCCAGCAGCCAGCGGACTAGCGGGGGCTCCTACTCCTACGAGCAGTACTTC

D: -
V: TRBV5-1
J: TRBJ2-5
size: many
CDR3: CASSPRDYQETQYF
DNA: TGCGCCAGCAGCCCCCGGGACTACCAAGAGACCCAGTACTTC

D: TRBD1
V: TRBV7-9
J: TRBJ2-5
size: many
CDR3: CASSPLGTGDETQYF
DNA: TGTGCCAGCAGCCCCCTTGGGACAGGGGATGAGACCCAGTACTTC

D: -
V: TRBV5-4
J: TRBJ1-1
size: few
CDR3: CASSSGSWGAFF
DNA: TGTGCCAGCAGCTCAGGGTCCTGGGGAGCTTTCTTT